The text below deals with one TCR beta chain. What antigen it recognizes has not been identified. No much larger clone is present one base from it, and per-base qualities are unavailable. Healthy HIV-negative adults with no recently reported acute infections or vaccinations were included as donors. Every donor was a Caucasian adult living in Nashville, Tennessee, USA. CD4+ T cells were enriched by magnetic negative selection, after which naive cells were positively selected on CD45RA and the negative fraction was taken as the memory subset. After blood collection by leukapheresis, PBMCs were isolated using Ficoll-Histopaque density gradient centrifugation and then cryopreserved in the vapor phase of liquid nitrogen. Analytical flow cytometry was used to check the purity and quantity of every magnetically sorted T cell population. Each sorted fraction had its genomic DNA isolated and then quantified by UV absorbance on a Nanodrop 2000c.

The sample is drawn from a study of shared clonotypes between healthy human individuals (dated by TCRdb to the early 2020s). Broadly, across the study: A couple of women and a few men aged 18 to 49 years were included in the cohort. For each donor, CD4 naive and CD4 memory were each run on three plates, CD8 naive on two plates, and CD8 memory on one plate. To estimate repertoire size and how much clonotypes are shared between individuals, the study performed deep sequencing of blood TCR repertoires from about five healthy adults. Libraries were prepared and TCR repertoires were sequenced by different laboratories using diverse techniques, in order to increase sequencing depth and limit assay-specific biases. Leukapheresis yielded between about 0.8 and 9.5 billion PBMCs per donor.

CDR1 and CDR2 are drawn from the germline V gene: SGHAT, FQNNGV. The CDR3 holds 16 amino acids from the cysteine to the phenylalanine. Only the CDR3 portion is preserved as DNA: 48 bases, with reading frame beginning at the first base. The V end loses 3 bases and the J end loses 1 base, and a stretch of 13 bases separates them. Overall study results and their limits: Because the study included a small number of donors, the genetic and exposure-history diversity represented was limited. Incomplete sequencing was indicated by rarefaction of sorted-subset datasets, despite the large sequencing depth. When a few donors were compared, the shared fraction of clonotypes was about 5% for naive CD4, 3.5% to 4% for naive CD8, roughly 2.3% for memory CD4, and roughly 0.43% for memory CD8. Naive subsets generally had larger estimated clonotype richness than memory subsets. Clonotypes shared by all four sorted-subset donors showed higher generation probabilities than non-shared clonotypes. Pairwise subsampling indicated that sequencing depth was expected to affect the degree of clonotype sharing among donors. Sampling was restricted to blood, and TCR repertoires in tissue are likely to differ from TCR repertoires in blood.

Using the deep immunoSEQ assay, TCR CDR3 regions were amplified from genomic DNA by multiplex PCR. Extracted genomic DNA from each cell subset was distributed evenly across all wells of several immunoSEQ 96-well plates, and each plate was treated as a replicate. Each replicate PCR for sorted subsets received about 200 ng genomic DNA, equal to about 30,000 T cell genomes. Purified libraries were measured with a Qubit 3.0 fluorometer, size-checked on a Bioanalyzer 2100, and measured again with the KAPA Library Quantification kit. A separate single-read 150-cycle Illumina NextSeq 550 flow cell was used to sequence each immunoSEQ 96-well plate. In the source study's methods: Because only junctional sequences without quality scores were contained in the immunoSEQ output, filtering matching that applied to full-length reads could not be performed. To assign V/J genes and CDR3, sequences were annotated against IMGT germline references using PyIR, a Python wrapper for IgBLAST v1.9. Reads were removed for weak V/J assignments (E-value above 1e-6), missing CDR3, stop codons, out-of-frame junctions, or ambiguous translated residues. V3J clonotypes were defined as sequences sharing an identical inferred V gene, J gene, and CDR3 amino acid sequence. The percentage overlap between two repertoires was calculated by dividing the number of shared unique clonotypes by the size of the smaller repertoire. Three approaches were used to assess repertoire richness: RTK rarefaction, the Chao1 estimator, and Recon v2.1 estimates of unobserved clonotypes. OLGA was used to compute generation probabilities for all TCRbeta clonotypes that the gDNA method yielded from a few donors. Sourced from immuneACCESS, this table was stored by TCRdb with only in-frame sequences that have V and J called. A share of the clones is absent; for the studies checked, an unresolved V gene accounts for under half, and the remainder has no known explanation. Clone size and V and J calls were adopted from that table, with D and trimming inferred from the DNA. The sample contains over 700,000 clones, 72% of them found a single time. The ten most abundant clones make up about 1.7% of the sample.

The sequenced material came from memory CD4+ T cells sorted from blood. The cell subset or site tag for this specimen amounts to: CD45RA-negative fraction. This receptor was obtained from a woman aged 25 to 45 in good health. Recombination linked TRBV11-2 to TRBJ1-5; a confident D gene designation cannot be given. CDR3 sequence: CASSFKGIGSNQPQHF. The bases read TGTGCCAGCAGCTTTAAAGGGATTGGGAGCAATCAGCCCCAGCATTTT.